These 9 T cell receptor beta chains share one sample of origin, sequenced in a study of vaccination effects on CD4 cells after COVID-19. Produced via immunoSEQ multiplex PCR; TCRdb's table is partial and in-frame only. The sample contains 20,000 to 25,000 clones, about 80% of which appear only once. These receptors have no identified antigens. Expansion of antigen-specific CD4+ T cells with viral peptide pools was carried out by the ViraFEST assay before sequencing. Culture proceeded for approximately nine days, and CD4+ T cells were then isolated. SARS-CoV-2 infected the person between March and December 2020, as confirmed by PCR. The sequencing here drew on CD4+ T cells from PBMCs cultured with a peptide pool, taken before COVID-19 vaccination. The source is a human donor who had a prior SARS-CoV-2 infection.

V gene TRBV14 combines with J gene TRBJ2-3, with TRBD1 as a possible D gene (6 bases). V was pared by 0 bases and J by 4 bases, with 17 bases between. Germline V gene data show CDR1 as SGHDN and CDR2 as FVKESK. There are 17 residues in the CDR3. The CDR3 here is CASSQDRGQGYSDTQYF. DNA for the CDR3: TGTGCCAGCAGCCAAGATCGAGGGCAGGGGTACTCAGATACGCAGTATTTT.

This CDR3 is CSVGGNEQFF. For the CDR3, the DNA is TGCAGCGTTGGAGGAAATGAGCAGTTCTTC. The rearrangement uses TRBV29-1 and TRBJ2-1; no clear D gene. Germline values: CDR1 SQVTM, CDR2 ANQGSEA. The CDR3 has 10 amino acids. Trimming pared 4 bases from V and 7 bases from J, leaving 5 bases between.

The V gene is TRBV7-2, the J gene TRBJ1-4; TRBD1 matches at 7 bases. Germline CDR1 SGHTA, CDR2 FQGNSA. J gave up 7 bases and V 4 bases, and 21 bases lay outside the gene matches. This CDR3 comprises 19 residues. Here the CDR3 DNA reads TGTGCCAGCAGCTCGAGGAGGTCGGTGAACAGGGACAGTCGTGAAAAACTGTTTTTT. Its protein is CASSSRRSVNRDSREKLFF.

This clone appeared a few times. V usage is TRBV5-6 and J usage is TRBJ1-5; 10 bases match TRBD1. This CDR3 is 15 amino acids long. Germline CDR1 reads SGHDT; CDR2 reads YYEEEE. V lost 1 base, J lost 5 bases, and 3 bases stayed unmatched. The CDR3 DNA reads as TGTGCCAGCAGCTTGTGGGGACAGGGGCATCAGCCCCAGCATTTT. It encodes CASSLWGQGHQPQHF.

This clone has more than one count but fewer than ten. The CDR3 sequence is CASSTSGGAPYNEQFF. CDR3 nucleotides: TGTGCCAGCAGCACAAGCGGGGGGGCCCCCTACAATGAGCAGTTCTTC. The J gene is TRBJ2-1, the V gene TRBV7-9; TRBD2 matches at 10 bases. This CDR3 contains 16 residues. V shed 5 bases, J shed 2 bases, and the junction held 6 bases outside the gene matches. The V gene's germline CDR1 is SEHNR and CDR2 FQNEAQ (reference sequence).

The chain employs TRBV11-3 and TRBJ1-3; D not resolved. V was clipped by 0 bases and J by 2 bases, with 2 bases between them. The CDR3 contains 13 residues. The germline CDR1 and CDR2 sequences are SGHNT and YENEEA. CDR3 amino acids: CASSLEAGNTIYF. CDR3 bases: TGTGCCAGCAGCTTAGAGGCTGGAAACACCATATATTTT.

This clone was picked up a small number of times. The V gene is TRBV7-3, the J gene TRBJ2-3; D not resolved. The germline V gene encodes CDR1 SGHTA and CDR2 FQGTGA. Trimming removed 4 bases at V and 6 bases at J, with 11 bases between. The CDR3 has 13 amino acids. This CDR3 reads CASSSSQLDTQYF. The CDR3 DNA reads as TGTGCCAGCAGCTCATCCCAGCTGGATACGCAGTATTTT.

The chain carries TRBV15 and TRBJ2-2; no firm D call. The CDR3 has 15 residues. The germline CDR1 and CDR2 sequences are LNHNV and YYDKDF (reference sequence). V was trimmed by 0 bases and J by 6 bases, leaving 11 bases between them. The CDR3 nucleotides read TGTGCCACCAGCAGAGATTTTACGTTCTCCGGGGAGCTGTTTTTT. Translated, it gives CATSRDFTFSGELFF. Using reference TRBV15 and TRBJ2-2 for the parts outside the CDR3, the full variable domain is DAMVIQNPRYQVTQFGKPVTLSCSQTLNHNVMYWYQQKSSQAPKLLFHYYDKDFNNEADTPDNFQSRRPNTSFCFLDIRSPGLGDTAMYLCATSRDFTFSGELFFGEGSRLTVL.

This clone was detected once. The chain links TRBV3-1 (or the pseudogene TRBV3-2) to TRBJ1-5, with D possibly TRBD1 on 5 matching bases. Per the germline V gene, CDR1 is LGHDT and CDR2 is YNNKEL (reference sequence). CDR3 size: 15 residues. V lost 1 base, J lost 2 bases, and 9 bases lay in between. In nucleotides, the CDR3 is TGTGCCAGCAGCCAAGGGGTAGGGGGCAATCAGCCCCAGCATTTT. It specifies CASSQGVGGNQPQHF.